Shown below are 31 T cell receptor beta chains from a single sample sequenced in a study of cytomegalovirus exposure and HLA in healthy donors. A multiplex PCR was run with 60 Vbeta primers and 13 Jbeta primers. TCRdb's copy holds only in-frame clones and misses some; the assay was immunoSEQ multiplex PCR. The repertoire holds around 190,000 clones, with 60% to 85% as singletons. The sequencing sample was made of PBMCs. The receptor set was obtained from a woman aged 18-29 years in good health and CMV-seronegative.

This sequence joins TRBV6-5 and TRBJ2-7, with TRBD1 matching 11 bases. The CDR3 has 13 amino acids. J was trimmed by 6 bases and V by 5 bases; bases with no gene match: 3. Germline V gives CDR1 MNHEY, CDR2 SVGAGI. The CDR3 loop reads CASSPGTGGEQYF. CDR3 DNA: TGTGCCAGCAGTCCCGGGACAGGGGGCGAGCAGTACTTC.

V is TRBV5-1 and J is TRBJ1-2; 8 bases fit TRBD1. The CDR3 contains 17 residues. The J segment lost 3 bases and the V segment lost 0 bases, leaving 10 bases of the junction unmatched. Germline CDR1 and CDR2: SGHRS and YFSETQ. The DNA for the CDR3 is TGCGCCAGCAGCTTGGTTCCGCCGGGACAGGTGGACTATGGCTACACCTTC. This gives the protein CASSLVPPGQVDYGYTF.

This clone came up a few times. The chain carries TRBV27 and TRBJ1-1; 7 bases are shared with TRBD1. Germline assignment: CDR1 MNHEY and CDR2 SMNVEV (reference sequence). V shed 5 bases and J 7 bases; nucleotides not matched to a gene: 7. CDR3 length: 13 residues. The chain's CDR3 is CASSTLRTGEAFF. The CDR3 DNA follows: TGTGCCAGCAGTACCCTAAGGACAGGTGAAGCTTTCTTT.

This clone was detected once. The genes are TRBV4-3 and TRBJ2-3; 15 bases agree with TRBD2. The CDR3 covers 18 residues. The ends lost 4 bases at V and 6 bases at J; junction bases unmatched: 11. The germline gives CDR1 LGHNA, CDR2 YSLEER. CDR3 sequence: CASSPLGLAGGEGDTQYF. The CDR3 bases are TGCGCCAGCAGCCCCCTGGGACTAGCGGGAGGCGAGGGTGATACGCAGTATTTT.

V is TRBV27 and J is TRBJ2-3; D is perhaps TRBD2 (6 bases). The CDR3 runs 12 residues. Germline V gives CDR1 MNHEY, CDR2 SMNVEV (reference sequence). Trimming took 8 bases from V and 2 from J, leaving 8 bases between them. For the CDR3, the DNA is TGTGCCAGCGGGGGACTCACAGATACGCAGTATTTT. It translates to CASGGLTDTQYF.

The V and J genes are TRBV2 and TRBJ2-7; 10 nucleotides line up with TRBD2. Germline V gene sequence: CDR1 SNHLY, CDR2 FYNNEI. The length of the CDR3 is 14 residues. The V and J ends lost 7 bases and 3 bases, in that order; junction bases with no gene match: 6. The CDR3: CASIGTSVNYEQYF. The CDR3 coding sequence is TGTGCCAGCATCGGGACTAGCGTCAACTACGAGCAGTACTTC.

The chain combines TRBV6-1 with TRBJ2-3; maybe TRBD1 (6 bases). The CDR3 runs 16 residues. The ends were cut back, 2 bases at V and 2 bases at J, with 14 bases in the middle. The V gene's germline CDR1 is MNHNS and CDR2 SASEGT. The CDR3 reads CASSERWTAPTDTQYF. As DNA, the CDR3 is TGTGCCAGCAGTGAACGATGGACAGCCCCCACAGATACGCAGTATTTT.

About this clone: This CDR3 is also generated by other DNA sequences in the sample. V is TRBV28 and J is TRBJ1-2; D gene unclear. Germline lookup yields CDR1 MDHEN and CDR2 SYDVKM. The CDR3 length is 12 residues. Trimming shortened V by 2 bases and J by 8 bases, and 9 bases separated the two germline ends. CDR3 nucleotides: TGTGCCAGCAGTTTAGCGGGAGGAGGCTACACCTTC. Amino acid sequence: CASSLAGGGYTF.

Here the CDR3 DNA reads TGTGCCATCATTTCGGGACAGGGGGCGCGGAGTCGGGTAAAACTGTTTTTT. Translating it yields CAIISGQGARSRVKLFF. The V call is TRBV10-3, the J call TRBJ1-4; 12 bases are shared with TRBD1. Germline loops: CDR1 ENHRY, CDR2 SYGVKD. The CDR3 runs to 17 residues. Trimming cost V 7 bases and J 10 bases; bases outside gene matches: 16.

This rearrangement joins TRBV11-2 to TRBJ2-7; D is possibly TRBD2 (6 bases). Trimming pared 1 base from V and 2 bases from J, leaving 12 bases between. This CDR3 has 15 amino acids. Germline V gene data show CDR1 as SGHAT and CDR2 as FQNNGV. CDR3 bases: TGTGCCAGCAGCTTAGGCCCCGGAGGGGCCTACGAGCAGTACTTC. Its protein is CASSLGPGGAYEQYF.

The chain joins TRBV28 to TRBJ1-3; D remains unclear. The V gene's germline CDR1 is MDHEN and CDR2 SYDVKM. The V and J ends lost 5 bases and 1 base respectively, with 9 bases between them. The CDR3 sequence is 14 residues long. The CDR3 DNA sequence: TGTGCCAGCAGTCCCATAACTTCTGGAAACACCATATATTTT. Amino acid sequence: CASSPITSGNTIYF.

CDR3 residues: CASSLVAGGFNEQFF. The CDR3, as DNA: TGTGCCAGCAGCCTAGTAGCGGGGGGTTTCAATGAGCAGTTCTTC. The chain employs TRBV7-8 and TRBJ2-1, with TRBD2 matching over 10 bases. The CDR3 consists of 15 residues. CDR1 is SGHVS and CDR2 is FQNEAQ in the germline V gene. V lost 5 bases and J lost 6; bases outside the gene matches: 7.

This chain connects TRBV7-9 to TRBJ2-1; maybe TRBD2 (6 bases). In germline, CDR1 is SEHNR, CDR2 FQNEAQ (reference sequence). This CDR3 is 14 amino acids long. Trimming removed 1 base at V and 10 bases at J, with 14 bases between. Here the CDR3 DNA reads TGTGCCAGCAGCTTAGAGACTAGATCGGGCGAGCAGTTCTTC. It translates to CASSLETRSGEQFF.

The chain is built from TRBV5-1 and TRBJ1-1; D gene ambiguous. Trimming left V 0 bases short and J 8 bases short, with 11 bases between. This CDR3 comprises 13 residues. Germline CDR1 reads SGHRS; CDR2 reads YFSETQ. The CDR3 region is CASSLAVTEEAFF. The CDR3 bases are TGCGCCAGCAGCTTGGCGGTGACGGAGGAAGCTTTCTTT.

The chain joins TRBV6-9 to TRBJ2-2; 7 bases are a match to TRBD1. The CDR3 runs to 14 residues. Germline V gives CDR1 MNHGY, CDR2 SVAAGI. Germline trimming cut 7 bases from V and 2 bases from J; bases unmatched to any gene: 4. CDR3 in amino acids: CASTYRGNTGELFF. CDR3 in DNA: TGTGCCAGCACCTACAGGGGTAACACCGGGGAGCTGTTTTTT.

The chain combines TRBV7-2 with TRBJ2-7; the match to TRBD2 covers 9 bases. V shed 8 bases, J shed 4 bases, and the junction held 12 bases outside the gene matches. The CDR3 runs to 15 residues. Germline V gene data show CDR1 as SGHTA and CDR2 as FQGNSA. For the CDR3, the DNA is TGTGCCAGCGGCAAACCGGGACTAGCACCATACGAGCAGTACTTC. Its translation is CASGKPGLAPYEQYF.

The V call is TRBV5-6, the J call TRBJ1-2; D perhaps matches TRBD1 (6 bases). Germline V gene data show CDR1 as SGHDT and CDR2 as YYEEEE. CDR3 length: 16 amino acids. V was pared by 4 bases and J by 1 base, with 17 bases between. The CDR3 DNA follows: TGTGCCAGCAGCCGGGGGGGGGCCAGGAATAACTATGGCTACACCTTC. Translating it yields CASSRGGARNNYGYTF.

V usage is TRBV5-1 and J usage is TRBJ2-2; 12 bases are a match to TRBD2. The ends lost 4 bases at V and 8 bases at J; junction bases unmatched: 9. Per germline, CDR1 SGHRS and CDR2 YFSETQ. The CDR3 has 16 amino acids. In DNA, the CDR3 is TGCGCCAGCAGCCAGAGACTAGCGGGGGTGTCAGGGGAGCTGTTTTTT. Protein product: CASSQRLAGVSGELFF.

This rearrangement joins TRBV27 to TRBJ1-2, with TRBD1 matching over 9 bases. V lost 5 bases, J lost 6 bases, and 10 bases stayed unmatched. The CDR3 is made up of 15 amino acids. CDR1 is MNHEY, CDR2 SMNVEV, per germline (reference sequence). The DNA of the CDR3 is TGTGCCAGCAGTCCCCCGGGACAGGGAATTAATGGCTACACCTTC. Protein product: CASSPPGQGINGYTF.

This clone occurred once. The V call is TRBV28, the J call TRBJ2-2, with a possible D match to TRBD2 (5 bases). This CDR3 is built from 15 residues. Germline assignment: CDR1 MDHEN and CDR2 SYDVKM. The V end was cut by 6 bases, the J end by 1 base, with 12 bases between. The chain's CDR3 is CASSLLAGNTGELFF. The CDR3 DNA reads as TGTGCCAGCAGCCTTCTGGCGGGGAACACCGGGGAGCTGTTTTTT.

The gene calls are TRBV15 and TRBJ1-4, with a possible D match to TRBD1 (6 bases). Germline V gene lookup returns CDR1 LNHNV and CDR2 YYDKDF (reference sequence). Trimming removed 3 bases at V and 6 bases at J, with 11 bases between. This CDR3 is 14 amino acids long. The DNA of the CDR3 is TGTGCCACCAGCAGTGCAGGGGTACATGAAAAACTGTTTTTT. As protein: CATSSAGVHEKLFF.

CDR3 DNA: TGTGCCAGCAGTTCACTAGCCGGGGAGCTGTTTTTT. It specifies CASSSLAGELFF. The chain joins TRBV27 to TRBJ2-2, with D perhaps TRBD2 (5 bases). Trimming left V 4 bases short and J 6 bases short, with 6 bases between. Germline V gives CDR1 MNHEY, CDR2 SMNVEV (reference sequence). The CDR3 consists of 12 residues.

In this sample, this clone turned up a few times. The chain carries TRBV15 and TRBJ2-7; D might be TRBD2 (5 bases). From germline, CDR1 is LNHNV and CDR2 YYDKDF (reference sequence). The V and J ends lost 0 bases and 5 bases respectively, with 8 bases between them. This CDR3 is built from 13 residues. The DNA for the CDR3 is TGTGCCACCAGCAGAGATGGGAGAGACGAGCAGTACTTC. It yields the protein CATSRDGRDEQYF.

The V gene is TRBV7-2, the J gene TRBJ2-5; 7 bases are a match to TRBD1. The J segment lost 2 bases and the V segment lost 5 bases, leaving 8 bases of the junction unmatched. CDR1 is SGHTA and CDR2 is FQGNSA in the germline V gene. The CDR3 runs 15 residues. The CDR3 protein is CASSRDKGAQETQYF. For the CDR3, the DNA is TGTGCCAGCAGCAGGGATAAGGGGGCGCAAGAGACCCAGTACTTC.

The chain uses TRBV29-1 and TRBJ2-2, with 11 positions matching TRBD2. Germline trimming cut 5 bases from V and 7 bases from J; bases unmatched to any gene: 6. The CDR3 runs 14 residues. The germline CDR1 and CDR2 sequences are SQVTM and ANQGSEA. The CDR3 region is CSVSSGGLFGELFF. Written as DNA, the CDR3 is TGCAGCGTTTCTAGCGGGGGGCTGTTCGGGGAGCTGTTTTTT.

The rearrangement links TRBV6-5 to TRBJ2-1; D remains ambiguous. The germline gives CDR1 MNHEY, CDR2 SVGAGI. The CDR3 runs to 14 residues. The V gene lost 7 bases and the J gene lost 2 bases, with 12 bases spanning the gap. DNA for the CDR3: TGTGCCAGCAAAACGGCAGCGACCTACAATGAGCAGTTCTTC. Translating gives CASKTAATYNEQFF.

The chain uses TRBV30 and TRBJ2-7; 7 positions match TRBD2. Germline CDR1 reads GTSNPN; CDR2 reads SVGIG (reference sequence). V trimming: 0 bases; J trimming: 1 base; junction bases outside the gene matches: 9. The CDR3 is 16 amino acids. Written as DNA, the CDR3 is TGTGCCTGGAGTGTACGTGGTAGCGGGTTATCCTACGAGCAGTACTTC. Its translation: CAWSVRGSGLSYEQYF.

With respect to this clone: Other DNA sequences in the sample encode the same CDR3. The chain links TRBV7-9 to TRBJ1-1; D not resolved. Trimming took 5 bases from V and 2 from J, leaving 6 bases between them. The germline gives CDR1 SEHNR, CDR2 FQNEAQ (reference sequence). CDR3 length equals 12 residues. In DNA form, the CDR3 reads TGTGCCAGCAGCCCTATTAACACTGAAGCTTTCTTT. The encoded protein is CASSPINTEAFF.

The CDR3: CASSLLYEQYF. Here the CDR3 DNA reads TGTGCCAGCAGCTTACTTTACGAGCAGTACTTC. The chain combines TRBV7-2 with TRBJ2-7; D is unclear. V dropped 2 bases and J dropped 4 bases, with 3 bases sitting between them. CDR1 and CDR2 from the germline V gene are SGHTA and FQGNSA. The CDR3 sequence is 11 residues long.

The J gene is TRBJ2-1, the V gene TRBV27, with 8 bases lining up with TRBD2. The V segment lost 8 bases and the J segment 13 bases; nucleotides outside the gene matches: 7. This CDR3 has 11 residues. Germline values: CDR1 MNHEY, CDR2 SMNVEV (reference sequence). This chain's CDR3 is CASSRGGVQFF. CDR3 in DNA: TGTGCCAGCTCCCGGGGGGGCGTTCAGTTCTTC.

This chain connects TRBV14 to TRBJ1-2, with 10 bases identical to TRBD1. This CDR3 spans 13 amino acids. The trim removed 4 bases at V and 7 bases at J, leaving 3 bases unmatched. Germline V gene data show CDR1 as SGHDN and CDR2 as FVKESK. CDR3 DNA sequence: TGTGCCAGCAGCCGACAGGGGGCTGGTGGCTACACCTTC. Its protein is CASSRQGAGGYTF.